Each of the 20 T cell receptor beta chains below was sequenced from the same sample in a study of T-cell reconstitution after alpha-beta-depleted transplantation in children. TCRbeta library construction was performed incorporating unique molecular identifiers. TCRdb used MiXCR to reprocess the PCR reads, holding one entry per CDR3 protein. Of about 980,000 distinct CDR3 sequences listed, 25% to 30% are singletons. Here the sequenced sample was PBMCs, mostly from graft donor cells, taken 360 days after TCRalphabeta/CD19-depleted stem cell transplant. These receptors were taken from a boy under two years old who had a stem cell transplant for SCID, so the T cells may come from the graft donor.

The chain uses TRBV20-1 and TRBJ1-5, with TRBD1 as a possible D gene (5 bases). Trimming shortened V by 4 bases and J by 4 bases, and 8 bases separated the two germline ends. CDR3 length equals 12 residues. Germline V lookup: CDR1 DFQATT, CDR2 SNEGSKA (reference sequence). Here the CDR3 reads CSATGNNQPQHF. The CDR3 DNA reads as TGCAGTGCTACAGGGAATAATCAGCCCCAGCATTTT.

The DNA for the CDR3 is TGTGCCAGCAGTGTAACAGGCGTCCCGCTCATGAACACTGAAGCTTTCTTT. As protein: CASSVTGVPLMNTEAFF. The chain links TRBV25-1 to TRBJ1-1; a weak D match, TRBD1 (5 bases). The germline V gene encodes CDR1 MGHDK and CDR2 SYGVNS. The ends were cut back, 4 bases at V and 0 bases at J, with 18 bases in the middle. The CDR3 sequence is 17 residues long. The full variable domain, its missing parts supplied by reference TRBV25-1 and TRBJ1-1, is EADIYQTPRYLVIGTGKKITLECSQTMGHDKMYWYQQDPGMELHLIHYSYGVNSTEKGDLSSESTVSRIRTEHFPLTLESARPSHTSQYLCASSVTGVPLMNTEAFFGQGTRLTVV.

The V call is TRBV20-1, the J call TRBJ2-3; 8 bases are a match to TRBD1. CDR1 is DFQATT, CDR2 SNEGSKA, per germline (reference sequence). The V segment lost 0 bases and the J segment 2 bases; nucleotides outside the gene matches: 1. This CDR3 region has 14 residues. The CDR3 loop reads CSAREDRVTDTQYF. The CDR3 DNA reads TGCAGTGCTAGAGAGGACAGGGTCACAGATACGCAGTATTTT.

The chain uses TRBV6-5 and TRBJ1-5, with 10 bases matching TRBD1. The CDR3 spans 17 residues. Losses at the gene ends were 8 bases for V and 0 bases for J; bases not matched to a gene: 10. The germline V gene has CDR1 MNHEY and CDR2 SVGAGI. This CDR3 reads CASRRTGGTHSNQPQHF. The CDR3 nucleotides read TGTGCCAGCCGCAGGACAGGGGGGACGCATAGCAATCAGCCCCAGCATTTT.

This clonotype was found a few times. The chain couples TRBV29-1 to TRBJ2-3; 7 bases fit TRBD1. Germline CDR1 is SQVTM and CDR2 is ANQGSEA. CDR3 length equals 15 residues. Trimming removed 4 bases from V and 3 bases from J; junction bases left unmatched: 10. DNA for the CDR3: TGCAGCGTTGGAGTCCACAGGGGCGTAACAGATACGCAGTATTTT. This codes for CSVGVHRGVTDTQYF.

This clonotype turned up a few times. The chain has TRBV20-1 and TRBJ1-1; TRBD1 aligns across 9 bases. Germline V gene lookup returns CDR1 DFQATT and CDR2 SNEGSKA (reference sequence). The CDR3 is made up of 18 amino acids. V was pared by 5 bases and J by 1 base, with 17 bases of the junction left unmatched. The CDR3 here is CSAGGLGTGRIPNTEAFF. The CDR3 region has the DNA TGCAGTGCTGGGGGGTTGGGGACAGGGAGGATCCCGAACACTGAAGCTTTCTTT.

This clonotype is a singleton in its sample. The chain employs TRBV28 and TRBJ2-5; possibly TRBD2 for D (5 bases). The germline V gene has CDR1 MDHEN and CDR2 SYDVKM. CDR3 length: 12 residues. The ends were cut back, 6 bases at V and 13 bases at J, with 18 bases in the middle. The CDR3 spells CASSQRTRHRYF. In DNA, the CDR3 is TGTGCCAGCAGCCAACGGACTCGACATCGGTACTTC. Variable domain in full (rest from reference TRBV28 and TRBJ2-5): DVKVTQSSRYLVKRTGEKVFLECVQDMDHENMFWYRQDPGLGLRLIYFSYDVKMKEKGDIPEGYSVSREKKERFSLILESASTNQTSMYLCASSQRTRHRYFGPGTRLLVL.

This clonotype was seen more than once but under ten times. The CDR3 loop reads CASTWDSTYNEQFF. The CDR3 nucleotides are TGTGCCAGCACCTGGGACTCCACCTACAATGAGCAGTTCTTC. The rearrangement links TRBV2 to TRBJ2-1; TRBD2 might be the D (6 bases). The V and J ends lost 7 bases and 2 bases respectively, with 12 bases between them. The CDR3 spans 14 residues. Germline-derived CDR1 and CDR2 are SNHLY and FYNNEI.

The gene calls are TRBV2 and TRBJ1-1; D remains ambiguous. The CDR3 is 15 amino acids. V dropped 6 bases and J dropped 0 bases, with 14 bases sitting between them. Per the germline V gene, CDR1 is SNHLY and CDR2 is FYNNEI. The CDR3: CASSSLGLMNTEAFF. CDR3 sequence (DNA): TGTGCCAGCAGCTCGTTGGGCCTCATGAACACTGAAGCTTTCTTT. Full variable domain (missing parts from reference TRBV2 and TRBJ1-1): EPEVTQTPSHQVTQMGQEVILRCVPISNHLYFYWYRQILGQKVEFLVSFYNNEISEKSEIFDDQFSVERPDGSNFTLKIRSTKLEDSAMYFCASSSLGLMNTEAFFGQGTRLTVV.

This clonotype appeared a few times. The V and J genes are TRBV4-1 and TRBJ2-1, with TRBD1 identical over 7 bases. The germline CDR1 and CDR2 sequences are MGHRA and YSYEKL. Germline trimming cut 3 bases from V and 3 bases from J; bases unmatched to any gene: 11. CDR3 length equals 17 residues. The CDR3 sequence is CASSQALDRVSYNEQFF. CDR3 in DNA: TGCGCCAGCAGCCAGGCCCTTGACAGGGTAAGCTACAATGAGCAGTTCTTC.

In the case of this clonotype: This may arise from a read error, as a much more abundant clone is one base away. It is likely a read error, because the conserved phenylalanine at the end of the CDR3 is missing. This chain uses TRBV7-2 with TRBJ1-3; 7 bases line up with TRBD1. Trimming cost V 5 bases and J 0 bases; bases outside gene matches: 4. Germline lookup yields CDR1 SGHTA and CDR2 FQGNSA. The CDR3 runs to 15 residues. Written as DNA, the CDR3 is TGTGCCAGCAGCCGACAGGGAAGCTCTGGAAACACCATATATTGT. Residues: CASSRQGSSGNTIYC.

There are a few counts of this clonotype. The V and J genes are TRBV12-3 or TRBV12-4 and TRBJ2-7, with a tentative D call TRBD1 (6 bases). The V end lost 3 bases, the J end lost 4 bases, and 10 bases lay between the germline ends. The length of the CDR3 is 13 residues. CDR3 residues: CASSFFTGYEQYF. CDR3 nucleotides: TGTGCCAGCAGTTTTTTTACAGGGTACGAGCAGTACTTC.

The chain links TRBV6-1 to TRBJ1-3; the D is unclear. This CDR3 is built from 14 residues. Per the germline V gene, CDR1 is MNHNS and CDR2 is SASEGT. Trimming pared 8 bases from V and 3 bases from J, leaving 14 bases between. The CDR3 protein is CASSSSLGGNTIYF. The CDR3 DNA sequence: TGTGCCAGCTCCTCGAGTCTAGGTGGAAACACCATATATTTT.

This chain joins TRBV12-3 or TRBV12-4 and TRBJ2-7; D is unclear. V shed 9 bases and J shed 3 bases, with 9 bases lying between them. CDR3 length equals 11 residues. In DNA form, the CDR3 reads TGTGCCAGTGGGGTCGTCTACGAGCAGTACTTC. Residues: CASGVVYEQYF.

The chain couples TRBV12-3 or TRBV12-4 to TRBJ2-5, with unresolved D. The CDR3 has 12 residues. The V end lost 6 bases, the J end lost 5 bases, and 10 bases lay between the germline ends. CDR3 sequence (DNA): TGTGCCAGCAGAAACTATGTGGAGACCCAGTACTTC. Translation: CASRNYVETQYF.

The table lists this clonotype with a count of one. The rearrangement links TRBV5-6 to TRBJ2-3; D remains ambiguous. V lost 1 base to trimming and J lost 3 bases, with 6 bases between them. Germline V gene sequence: CDR1 SGHDT, CDR2 YYEEEE. The CDR3 has 13 amino acids. The CDR3 DNA is TGTGCCAGCAGCTTGCCCTGGACAGATACGCAGTATTTT. Translating it yields CASSLPWTDTQYF.

The chain uses TRBV24-1 and TRBJ2-7; D is possibly TRBD1 or TRBD2 (5 bases each). The CDR3 has 12 amino acids. CDR1 KGHDR and CDR2 SFDVKD come from the germline V gene. The V end was cut by 5 bases, the J end by 6 bases, with 10 bases between. The CDR3 is CATSAIGGEQYF. For the CDR3, the DNA is TGTGCCACCAGTGCCATTGGGGGCGAGCAGTACTTC.

The gene calls are TRBV2 and TRBJ2-2, with TRBD1 matching over 7 bases. Losses at the gene ends were 8 bases for V and 6 bases for J; bases not matched to a gene: 9. The CDR3 has 14 residues. Per the germline V gene, CDR1 is SNHLY and CDR2 is FYNNEI. The CDR3 DNA is TGTGCCAGCTCACGGACAGGTCCTCCCGGGGAGCTGTTTTTT. It translates to CASSRTGPPGELFF.

This chain joins TRBV5-6 and TRBJ2-4; TRBD2 might be the D (6 bases). Trimming shortened V by 0 bases and J by 4 bases, and 8 bases separated the two germline ends. The CDR3 is made up of 14 amino acids. Germline lookup yields CDR1 SGHDT and CDR2 YYEEEE. CDR3 protein: CASSLAGGKNIQYF. The CDR3 DNA follows: TGTGCCAGCAGCTTGGCCGGAGGGAAAAACATTCAGTACTTC.

This clonotype turned up a few times. The chain combines TRBV6-5 with TRBJ2-6; no firm D call. Trimming stripped 4 bases from V and 2 bases from J, with 15 bases between. The V gene's germline CDR1 is MNHEY and CDR2 SVGAGI. This CDR3 is 17 amino acids long. CDR3 in amino acids: CASSFFSRGTGANVLTF. CDR3 DNA sequence: TGTGCCAGCAGTTTTTTCTCGAGAGGCACTGGGGCCAACGTCCTGACTTTC.